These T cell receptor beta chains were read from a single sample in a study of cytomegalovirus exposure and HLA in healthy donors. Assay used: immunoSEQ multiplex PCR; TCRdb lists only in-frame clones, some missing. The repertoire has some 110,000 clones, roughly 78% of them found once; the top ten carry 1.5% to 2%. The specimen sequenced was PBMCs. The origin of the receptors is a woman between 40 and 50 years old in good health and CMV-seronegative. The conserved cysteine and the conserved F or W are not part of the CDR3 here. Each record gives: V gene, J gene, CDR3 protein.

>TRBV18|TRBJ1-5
ASSPLSGDQPQH
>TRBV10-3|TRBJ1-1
AIRQSTAEAF
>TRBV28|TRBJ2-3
ASSFPGLAETTDTQY
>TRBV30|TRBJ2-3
AWTPTGIGTDTQY
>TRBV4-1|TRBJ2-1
ASSPGLAGESSYNEQF
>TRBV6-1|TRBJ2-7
ASSSDRGSYEQY
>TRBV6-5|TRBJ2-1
ASSSGNEQF
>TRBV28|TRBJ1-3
ASSSGGTGNTIY
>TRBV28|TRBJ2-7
ASSLATSGTNEQY
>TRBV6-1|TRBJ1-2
ASTLGQNNYGYT
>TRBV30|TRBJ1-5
AWSSGLGPQPQH
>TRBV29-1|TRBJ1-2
SVQTGYGNYGYT
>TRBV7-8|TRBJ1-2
ASSPGGSYGYT
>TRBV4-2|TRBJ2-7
ASSPLTGRLY
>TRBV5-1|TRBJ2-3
ASSFVGVGGTDTQY
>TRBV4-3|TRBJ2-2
ASSPRQRASGELF
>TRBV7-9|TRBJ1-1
ASSPDMTEAF
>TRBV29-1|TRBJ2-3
SADRSTDTQY
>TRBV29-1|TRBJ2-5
SVASRQGGETQY
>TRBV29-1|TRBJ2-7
SVEDVGGLSPYEQY
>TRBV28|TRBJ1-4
ASSLQGAGANEKLF
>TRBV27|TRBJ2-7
ASGRTSSGLEQY
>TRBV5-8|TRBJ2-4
ASSLFGGPNIQY
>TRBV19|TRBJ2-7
ASSIGGAGQY
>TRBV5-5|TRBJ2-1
ASSLEPGSYNEQF
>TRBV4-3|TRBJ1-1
ASSQVGGEAF
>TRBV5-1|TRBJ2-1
ASSAHNEQF
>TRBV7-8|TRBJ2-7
ASSYGTGGYEQY
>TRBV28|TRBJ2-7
ASSSGTGYYEQY
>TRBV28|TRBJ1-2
ASSPIHRVASYGYT
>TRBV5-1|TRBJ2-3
ASSLGVWQY
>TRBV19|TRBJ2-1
ASSIPDYKNEQF
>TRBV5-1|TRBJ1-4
ASSLASRGEKLF
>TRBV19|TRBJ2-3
ASNLGRGRAGDTQY
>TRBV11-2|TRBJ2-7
ASSLTGRSYEQY
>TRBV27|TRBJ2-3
ASRTTGLFYTDTQY
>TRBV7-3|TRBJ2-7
AGSLLQGPYEQY
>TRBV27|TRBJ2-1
ASSIRTGGNEQF
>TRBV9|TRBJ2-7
ASSSHAGSGSHEQY
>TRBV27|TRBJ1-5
ASSLVGAGDQPQH
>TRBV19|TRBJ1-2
ASSTWDRGNYGYT
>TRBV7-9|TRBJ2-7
SSSSQGSPTSYEQY
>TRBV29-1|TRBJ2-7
SVEIPGSYEQY
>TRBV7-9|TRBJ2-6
ASSIPGGSGANVLT
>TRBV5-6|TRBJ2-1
ASSLGLAGGNEQF
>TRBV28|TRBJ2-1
ASSPLVAEGNNEQF
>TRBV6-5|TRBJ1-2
ATSRGHGDGYT
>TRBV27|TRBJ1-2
ASRKAGLG
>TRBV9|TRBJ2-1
ASSALGGGGDEQF
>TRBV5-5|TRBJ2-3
ASTPGTDTQY
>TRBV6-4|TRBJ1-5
ASSVEQGYQPQH
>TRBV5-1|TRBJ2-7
ASSLDRDYEQY
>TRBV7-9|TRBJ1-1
ASSWTGGEAF
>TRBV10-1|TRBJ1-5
ASSESEGH
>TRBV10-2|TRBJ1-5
ASSEPQGSQH
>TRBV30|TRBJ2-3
AWSVQRAFTDTQY
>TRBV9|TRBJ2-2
ASSEGAGELF
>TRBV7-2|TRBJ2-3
ASSAGLAGGQPTDTQY
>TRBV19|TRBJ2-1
ASSRDSRYNEQF
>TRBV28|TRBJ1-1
ASSFRWTGLSTEAF